These T cell receptor beta chains were read from a single sample in a study of blood T cell repertoires in COVID-19. The method was immunoSEQ multiplex PCR; TCRdb's version includes in-frame clones alone and lacks a portion of them. The sample holds roughly 330,000 clones, approximately 88% seen once. Sample: PBMCs or T cells enriched from blood (not recorded which). All receptors come from a man younger than 45 who had recovered from COVID-19. The CDR3 runs from the conserved cysteine through the conserved F or W.

CDR3 protein	V gene	J gene
CASMEGAGDGYTF	TRBV2	TRBJ1-2
CASSPPRQGSVYEQYF	TRBV28	TRBJ2-7
CASSAPTGNGNTIYF	TRBV9	TRBJ1-3
CASSLGPHGQGGYEQYF	TRBV5-1	TRBJ2-7
CASSEEGTGVTDTQYF	TRBV25-1	TRBJ2-3
CAISELQTGSYGYTF	TRBV10-3	TRBJ1-2
CASSFLAGRGDTQYF	TRBV28	TRBJ2-3
CASSLGAGPDEQYF	TRBV5-1	TRBJ2-7
CASSLGPSYEQYF	TRBV11-2	TRBJ2-7
CASSLANLFPRETQYF	TRBV7-6	TRBJ2-5
CASSVVEGLNTEAFF	TRBV9	TRBJ1-1
CASSPGQAYGYTF	TRBV5-6	TRBJ1-2
CASSLGRQGKQYF	TRBV28	TRBJ2-7
CASSQSGGGGYQETQYF	TRBV3-1/TRBV3-2	TRBJ2-5
CASSKGQGESPLHF	TRBV5-1	TRBJ1-6
CASSLAGQKETQYF	TRBV5-1	TRBJ2-5
CASSFRTGREPGSNQPQHF	TRBV19	TRBJ1-5
CASSPWGQSTSSIYGYTF	TRBV18	TRBJ1-2
CASSFGQGNRYGYTF	TRBV5-4	TRBJ1-2
CASSLTPQGMSTGELFF	TRBV27	TRBJ2-2
CASTGQGASEQYF	TRBV12-3/TRBV12-4	TRBJ2-7
CASSLQGAAYEQYF	TRBV7-8	TRBJ2-7
CATSRDRSSYNEQFF	TRBV15	TRBJ2-1
CASSRNSGGREQFF	TRBV14	TRBJ2-1
CASSQDLSAGGNSPLHF	TRBV3-1/TRBV3-2	TRBJ1-6
CASSLVQTGGNSPLHF	TRBV7-9	TRBJ1-6
CASSQPTGYTEAFF	TRBV18	TRBJ1-1
CASSLETGINYGYTF	TRBV7-9	TRBJ1-2
CASSLGTGGNQPQHF	TRBV5-6	TRBJ1-5
CASSETSGSSYNEQFF	TRBV10-1	TRBJ2-1
CASSPGGRGAFF	TRBV3-1/TRBV3-2	TRBJ1-1
CASSLVRTGGSGYTF	TRBV7-9	TRBJ1-2
CASRPGQERDTQYF	TRBV5-1	TRBJ2-3
CASSYDRSYEQYF	TRBV6-6	TRBJ2-7
CASSRTGGGARTEAFF	TRBV18	TRBJ1-1
CASSRAGRAPYGYTF	TRBV27	TRBJ1-2
CASRTRRGAHEQYF	TRBV7-6	TRBJ2-7
CASSLSGTGGDNYGYTF	TRBV28	TRBJ1-2
CASSFDETNTQYF	TRBV5-1	TRBJ2-5
CASSPGTGEYGELFF	TRBV5-4	TRBJ2-2
CASSVDNRDEKLFF	TRBV9	TRBJ1-4
CASSDRDRGYTF	TRBV28	TRBJ1-2
CASSQDGSEGYYEQYF	TRBV4-2	TRBJ2-7
CASSLEARGNTEAFF	TRBV5-1	TRBJ1-1
CASSSGGSSPSYEQYF	TRBV7-6	TRBJ2-7
CASSLRETQYF	TRBV3-1/TRBV3-2	TRBJ2-5
CSVWTTIDTGELFF	TRBV29-1	TRBJ2-2
CASRGTWNEQFF	TRBV6-5	TRBJ2-1
CASSLGLQETQYF	TRBV11-3	TRBJ2-5
CASSVAGSYEQYF	TRBV10-2	TRBJ2-7
CASSQVEGIGGYEQYF	TRBV3-1/TRBV3-2	TRBJ2-7
CASSQDLLAYEQYF	TRBV4-2	TRBJ2-7
CAISDAGGSSPLHF	TRBV10-3	TRBJ1-6
CASSPGQLLFTEAFF	TRBV28	TRBJ1-1
CARSEGQGNMHPETQYF	TRBV5-3	TRBJ2-5